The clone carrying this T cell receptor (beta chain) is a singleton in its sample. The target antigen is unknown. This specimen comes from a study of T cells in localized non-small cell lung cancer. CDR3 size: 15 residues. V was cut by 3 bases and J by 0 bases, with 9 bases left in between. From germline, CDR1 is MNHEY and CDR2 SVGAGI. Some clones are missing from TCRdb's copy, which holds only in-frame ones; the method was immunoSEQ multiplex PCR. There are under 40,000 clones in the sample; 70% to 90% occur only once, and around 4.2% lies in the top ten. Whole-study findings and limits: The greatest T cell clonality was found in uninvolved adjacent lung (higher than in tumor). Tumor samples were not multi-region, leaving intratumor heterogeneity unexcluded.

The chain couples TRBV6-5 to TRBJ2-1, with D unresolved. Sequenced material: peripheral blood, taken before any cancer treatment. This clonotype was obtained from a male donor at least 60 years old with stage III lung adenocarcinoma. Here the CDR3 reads CASSYSPSSYNEQFF. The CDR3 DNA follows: TGTGCCAGCAGTTATTCTCCAAGCTCCTACAATGAGCAGTTCTTC.